The present T cell receptor beta chain was sequenced within a study of vaccination and CD4 T cells after COVID-19. Whole-study context: The convalescents were made up of six males and four females, two of whom were Hispanic. Post-vaccine sample collection happened at a median of around 77 days after dose two, ranging 14 to 241.

This clonotype was detected a few times. The antigen remains undetermined. TCRdb called the PCR reads again in MiXCR, with one record for every CDR3 protein. The table records 25,000 to 35,000 distinct CDR3 sequences, roughly 50% of them present only once. Regarding the study as a whole: Median SARS-CoV-2-reactive clonotypes rose from approximately 21 to 38, not significantly.

The CDR3 loop spans 13 amino acids. From germline, CDR1 is MNHEY and CDR2 SMNVEV (reference sequence). V was cut by 2 bases and J by 4 bases, with 6 bases left in between. Time point specified: late sampling 161 to 241 days after vaccination in a few convalescent patients. Every positive PCR date fell between March and December 2020, earlier than the US Alpha, Beta and Delta variants. This receptor was taken from a human donor who had recovered from COVID-19. J is TRBJ2-1 and V is TRBV27; unclear D gene. The sample in question was CD4+ T cells from blood, obtained about 7 months after SARS-CoV-2 vaccination. CDR3 nucleotide sequence: TGTGCCAGCAGTTTAGCTCAGTACAATGAGCAGTTCTTC. It codes for CASSLAQYNEQFF.